Detailed here is one T cell receptor beta chain. Its matching antigen is unknown. This entry is derived from a study of radiotherapy plus CTLA-4 blockade in lung cancer. General study findings and limits: Researchers report tumor-derived TCR clones expanding in blood after radiotherapy plus ipilimumab. Early blood T cell clone dynamics, with interferon-beta, were reported to best predict response.

With 0 bases removed from V and 2 bases from J, the gap between germline ends came to 14 bases. The CDR3 has 17 amino acids. From germline, CDR1 is LGHNA and CDR2 YSLEER. The repertoire was sequenced with immunoSEQ multiplex PCR; TCRdb's copy has only in-frame clones and lacks some. The table includes about 44,000 clones, roughly three quarters detected once. Ipilimumab-mediated CTLA-4 blockade plus focal radiation was given to patients having chemo-refractory metastatic non-small-cell lung cancer. The sequences come from peripheral blood, collected from a patient treated with radiotherapy plus ipilimumab. The chain couples TRBV4-3 to TRBJ1-5; D is perhaps TRBD1 (5 bases). This receptor was taken from a human donor with non-small cell lung cancer whose response to radiotherapy plus ipilimumab could not be evaluated. CDR3 in DNA: TGCGCCAGCAGCCAAGAACCGGGACTCCGAGGCAATCAGCCCCAGCATTTT. This translates into CASSQEPGLRGNQPQHF.